One sample yielded the 5 T cell receptor beta chains listed below, sequenced in a study of blood T cells in healthy people across ages. The authors ran a second PCR of roughly 6 to 11 cycles using a sample-barcoded 5' primer and a J-beta primer mix. One entry per CDR3 protein, called by TCRdb with MiXCR from the 5' RACE reads. The sample lists 600,000 to 800,000 distinct CDR3 sequences; approximately 21% were seen once. The sample comprised blood. These receptors were taken from a man aged 65 to 85 in good health.

About this clonotype itself: This clone may be a read error of a much larger clone one base away. V and J are TRBV7-2 and TRBJ2-3, with 9 nucleotides matching TRBD2. The CDR3 runs 16 residues. The germline CDR1 and CDR2 sequences are SGHTA and FQGNSA. The CDR3 nucleotides are TGTGCCAGCAGCCCAGGGGCTAGCGGGACCATTGGTACGCGGTATTTT. Translation: CASSPGASGTIGTRYF. The whole variable domain, filled in from reference TRBV7-2 and TRBJ2-3, reads GAGVSQSPSNKVTEKGKDVELRCDPISGHTALYWYRQSLGQGLEFLIYFQGNSAPDKSGLPSDRFSAERTGGSVSTLTIQRTQQEDSAVYLCASSPGASGTIGTRYFGPGTRLTVL.

The CDR3 here is CASRPNSGRGGDTQYF. CDR3 in DNA: TGTGCCAGCAGGCCAAACAGCGGGAGGGGGGGAGATACGCAGTATTTT. V and J are TRBV12-3 or TRBV12-4 and TRBJ2-3, with 10 nucleotides matching TRBD2. The CDR3 is 16 residues long. V shed 6 bases, J shed 5 bases, and the junction held 11 bases outside the gene matches.

The chain has TRBV11-2 and TRBJ1-5; D call uncertain. The germline CDR1 and CDR2 sequences are SGHAT and FQNNGV. This CDR3 has 13 amino acids. Trimming removed 1 base from V and 4 bases from J, with 5 bases in between. CDR3 sequence (DNA): TGTGCCAGCAGCTTAGTCCCTAATCAGCCCCAGCATTTT. Amino acids: CASSLVPNQPQHF. The full variable domain, with the rest looked up from reference TRBV11-2 and TRBJ1-5, is EAGVAQSPRYKIIEKRQSVAFWCNPISGHATLYWYQQILGQGPKLLIQFQNNGVVDDSQLPKDRFSAERLKGVDSTLKIQPAKLEDSAVYLCASSLVPNQPQHFGDGTRLSIL.

This clonotype has only a few counts. The rearrangement links TRBV3-1 to TRBJ2-5; D remains ambiguous. The DNA matches TRBJ2-7 better at its end, which makes the J call doubtful. Per the germline V gene, CDR1 is LGHDT and CDR2 is YNNKEL (reference sequence). The CDR3 spans 16 residues. The CDR3 protein is CASGLLGRDPSYEQYF. The DNA of the CDR3 is TGTGCCAGCGGCCTCTTGGGTCGCGACCCTTCCTACGAGCAGTACTTC.

This clonotype has just a few counts. The chain joins TRBV7-2 to TRBJ1-4; D is unclear. The ends were cut back, 1 base at V and 7 bases at J, with 13 bases in the middle. The germline CDR1 and CDR2 sequences are SGHTA and FQGNSA. The CDR3 consists of 15 residues. CDR3 amino acids: CASSLGGVLAEKLFF. The CDR3 DNA is TGTGCCAGCAGCTTAGGCGGGGTCTTGGCTGAAAAACTGTTTTTT.